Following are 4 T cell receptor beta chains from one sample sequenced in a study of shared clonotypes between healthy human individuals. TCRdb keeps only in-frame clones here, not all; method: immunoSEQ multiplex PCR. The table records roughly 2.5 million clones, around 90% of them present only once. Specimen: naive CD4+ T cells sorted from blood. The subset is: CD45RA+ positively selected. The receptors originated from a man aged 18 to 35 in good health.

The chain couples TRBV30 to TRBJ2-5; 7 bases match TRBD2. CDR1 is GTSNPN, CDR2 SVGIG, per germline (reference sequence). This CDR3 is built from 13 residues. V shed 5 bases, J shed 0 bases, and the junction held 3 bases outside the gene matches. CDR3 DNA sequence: TGTGCCTGGGGGAGGGGCTACCAAGAGACCCAGTACTTC. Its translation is CAWGRGYQETQYF.

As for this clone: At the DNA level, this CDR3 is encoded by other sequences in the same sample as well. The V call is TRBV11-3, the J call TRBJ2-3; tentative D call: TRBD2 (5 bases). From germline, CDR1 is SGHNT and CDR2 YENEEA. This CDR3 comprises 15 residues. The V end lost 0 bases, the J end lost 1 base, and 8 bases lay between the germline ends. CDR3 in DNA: TGTGCCAGCAGCTTAGATTCCGGGGGCACAGATACGCAGTATTTT. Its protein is CASSLDSGGTDTQYF.

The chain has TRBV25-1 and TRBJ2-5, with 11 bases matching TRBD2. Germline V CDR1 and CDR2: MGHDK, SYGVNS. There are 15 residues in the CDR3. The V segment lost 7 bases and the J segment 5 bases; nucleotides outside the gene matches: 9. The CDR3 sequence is CASKNSGGAGETQYF. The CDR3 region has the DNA TGTGCCAGCAAGAATAGCGGGGGGGCCGGGGAGACCCAGTACTTC.

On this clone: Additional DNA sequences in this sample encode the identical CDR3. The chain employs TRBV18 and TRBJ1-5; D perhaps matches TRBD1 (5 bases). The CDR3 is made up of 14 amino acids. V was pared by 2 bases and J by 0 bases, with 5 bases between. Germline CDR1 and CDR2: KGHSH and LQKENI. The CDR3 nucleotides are TGTGCCAGCTCACCAGGGGCTAGCAATCAGCCCCAGCATTTT. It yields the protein CASSPGASNQPQHF. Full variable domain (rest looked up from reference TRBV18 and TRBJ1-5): NAGVMQNPRHLVRRRGQEARLRCSPMKGHSHVYWYRQLPEEGLKFMVYLQKENIIDESGMPKERFSAEFPKEGPSILRIQQVVRGDSAAYFCASSPGASNQPQHFGDGTRLSIL.